This TCR beta chain was recovered during a study of blood T cell repertoires in COVID-19. Overall study context: Some COVID-19 samples were acute and others convalescent; all came from the United States, Italy and Spain. T cells, B-cell-depleted T cells, or PBMCs provided the cDNA or gDNA that served as material.

After removal of 5 bases from V and 4 bases from J, the junction contained 6 bases not matched to a gene. Germline lookup yields CDR1 LGHNA and CDR2 YSLEER. This CDR3 is 16 amino acids long. In its sample, this clone was seen a few times. As originally analysed: Cell counts per sample came from amplifying reference gene primers. The method was immunoSEQ multiplex PCR; TCRdb's version includes in-frame clones alone and lacks a portion of them. The DNA was the basis for D and trimming; V, J and clone size are from that table. This table holds a few hundred thousand clones, roughly 89% found once. V is TRBV4-3 and J is TRBJ2-6; 9 bases are shared with TRBD1. This receptor was obtained from a middle-aged woman who had recovered from COVID-19. The sequencing input was peripheral blood. As DNA, the CDR3 is TGCGCCAGCAGCGTGGGACAGGGAATGGGGGCCAACGTCCTGACTTTC. Translating gives CASSVGQGMGANVLTF.